This T cell receptor (beta chain) is from a study of blood T cell repertoires in COVID-19. Study background: COVID-19 samples, acute and convalescent, were from the United States, Italy and Spain.

This clone was seen a few times. As handled by the study authors: Quantification of nucleated cells was approximated via reference gene primer amplification. Using immunoSEQ multiplex PCR, the repertoire was profiled, and TCRdb retains in-frame clones only, with some absent. V and J calls and clone size are as listed in that table; D and trimming were resolved from the DNA. The profile shows 150,000 to 200,000 clones, about four fifths of them singletons. Germline V gene data show CDR1 as MDHEN and CDR2 as SYDVKM. The CDR3 spans 15 residues. V dropped 5 bases and J dropped 4 bases, with 17 bases sitting between them.

The TCR was taken from a man aged 70-80 years with active or convalescent COVID-19. The source material was peripheral blood. This rearrangement joins TRBV28 to TRBJ1-2; D may be TRBD1 (6 bases). The CDR3 nucleotides read TGTGCCAGCAGTCAAAGCGCGGGGGCCATCTATGGCTACACCTTC. Translated, it gives CASSQSAGAIYGYTF.